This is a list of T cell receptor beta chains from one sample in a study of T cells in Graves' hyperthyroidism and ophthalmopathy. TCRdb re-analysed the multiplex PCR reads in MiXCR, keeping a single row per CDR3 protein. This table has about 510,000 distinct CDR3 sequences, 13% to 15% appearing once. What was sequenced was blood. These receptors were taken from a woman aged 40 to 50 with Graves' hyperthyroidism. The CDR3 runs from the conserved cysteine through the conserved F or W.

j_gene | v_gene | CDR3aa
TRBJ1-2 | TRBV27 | CASSSAATGRNGYTF
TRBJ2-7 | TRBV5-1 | CASSLDPGISYEQYF
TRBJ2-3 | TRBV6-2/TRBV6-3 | CASSYTGVTDTQYF
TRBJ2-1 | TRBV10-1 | CASSGDRGHVNEQFF
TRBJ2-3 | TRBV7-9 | CASSFGLIRRVADTQYF
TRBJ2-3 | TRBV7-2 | CASSLGVVGTDTQYF
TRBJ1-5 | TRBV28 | CASSPNRRGSNQPQHF
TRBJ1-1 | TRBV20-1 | CSATPLQEITEAFF
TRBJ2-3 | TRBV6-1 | CASSEMAGGPGPTDTQYF
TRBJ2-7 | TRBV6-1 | CASRDTGTASYEQYF
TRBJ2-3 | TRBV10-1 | CASSDPMTGRTDTQYF
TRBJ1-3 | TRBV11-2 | CASSLNGNTIYF
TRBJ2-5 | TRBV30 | CAWSVHGGRGETQYF
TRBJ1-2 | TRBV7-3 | CASSKEGAINYGYTF
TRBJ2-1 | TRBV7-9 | CASSPGTSAYNEQFF
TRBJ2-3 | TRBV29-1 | CSVEGRGPTDTQYF
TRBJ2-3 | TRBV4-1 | CASSQDRGPTDTQYF
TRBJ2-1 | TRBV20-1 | CSARDKESYNEQFF
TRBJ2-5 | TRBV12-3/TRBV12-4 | CASSLQGGEETQYF
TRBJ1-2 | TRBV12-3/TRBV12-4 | CASSLDRVGGYTF
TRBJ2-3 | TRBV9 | CASSVLAGETDTQYF
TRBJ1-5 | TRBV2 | CASSEVGTDNQPQHF
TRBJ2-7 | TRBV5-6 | CASSLATRLAGAEQYF
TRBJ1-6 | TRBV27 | CASSLVVAGGSPLHF
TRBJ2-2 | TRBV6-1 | CASSAFAAFNTGELFF
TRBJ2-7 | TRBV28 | CASSLLGIRSSYEQYF
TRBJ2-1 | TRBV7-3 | CASSQGAPSYNEQFF
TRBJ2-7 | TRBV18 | CASSPNAGSEQYF
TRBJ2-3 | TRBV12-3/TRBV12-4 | CASSLGSGTDTQYF
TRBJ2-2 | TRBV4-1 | CASSQGQGWAGELFF
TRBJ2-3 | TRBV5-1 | CASSFAAPSTDTQYF
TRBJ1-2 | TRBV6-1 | CASSPVGDSQYGYTF
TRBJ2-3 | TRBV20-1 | CSARARTSGIVDTQYF
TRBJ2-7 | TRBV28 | CLSYEQYF
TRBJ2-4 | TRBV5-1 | CASSLKAGRAKNIQYF
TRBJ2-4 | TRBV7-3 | CASSLGPGGGKNIQYF
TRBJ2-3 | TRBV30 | CAWRDRGVADTQYF